What follows are 10 T cell receptor beta chains derived from one specimen sequenced in a study of post-analysis software for immune sequencing data. cDNA libraries of TCR beta carried unique molecular identifiers. TCRdb redid the calling of the PCR reads with MiXCR, one entry per CDR3 protein. There are roughly 150,000 distinct CDR3 sequences in the sample; around 36% occur only once, and about 26% lies in the top ten. The source was blood, collected after autologous hematopoietic stem cell transplantation. The receptors were gathered from a girl between 10 and 17 years old with multiple sclerosis.

The chain links TRBV18 to TRBJ2-3; TRBD1 matches 9 bases. Per the germline V gene, CDR1 is KGHSH and CDR2 is LQKENI. V shed 2 bases, J shed 5 bases, and the junction held 8 bases outside the gene matches. This CDR3 is 16 amino acids long. The CDR3 nucleotides are TGTGCCAGCTCACCAGGTGGGACAGGGAATCGAGATACGCAGTATTTT. It translates to CASSPGGTGNRDTQYF.

This clonotype was found a few times. The rearrangement uses TRBV27 and TRBJ1-1; D remains ambiguous. Between the trimmed V and J ends, which lost 5 bases and 1 base, there was a span of 8 bases. Germline CDR1 is MNHEY and CDR2 is SMNVEV (reference sequence). The CDR3 has 13 amino acids. The CDR3 sequence: CASSRGENTEAFF. DNA for the CDR3: TGTGCCAGCAGTCGGGGAGAGAACACTGAAGCTTTCTTT.

This chain links TRBV27 with TRBJ1-4; 7 bases line up with TRBD1. The CDR3 is 16 residues long. With 1 base clipped from V and 0 bases from J, the junction kept 2 bases outside the gene matches. Germline loops: CDR1 MNHEY, CDR2 SMNVEV (reference sequence). In nucleotides, the CDR3 is TGTGCCAGCAGTTTATACAGGGGTTCAACTAATGAAAAACTGTTTTTT. Amino acid sequence: CASSLYRGSTNEKLFF.

J is TRBJ2-5 and V is TRBV5-1; tentatively, D is TRBD1 (5 bases). CDR1 and CDR2 (germline): SGHRS, YFSETQ. This CDR3 is 14 amino acids long. Trimming took 3 bases from V and 1 from J, leaving 10 bases between them. This CDR3 reads CASSCDRVQETQYF. CDR3 DNA: TGCGCCAGCAGCTGTGACAGAGTCCAAGAGACCCAGTACTTC.

The chain combines TRBV9 with TRBJ2-3, with TRBD2 as a possible D gene (5 bases). Germline loops: CDR1 SGDLS, CDR2 YYNGEE. This CDR3 has 13 residues. Trimming cost V 4 bases and J 5 bases, with 11 bases left between them. CDR3: CASSPPRGDTQYF. The CDR3 nucleotides are TGTGCCAGCAGCCCCCCCCGGGGAGATACGCAGTATTTT.

The J gene is TRBJ1-2, the V gene TRBV6-5; the match to TRBD1 covers 7 bases. CDR3 length: 14 amino acids. Unmatched junction bases numbered 6, after V lost 5 bases and J lost 3 bases. Germline V gives CDR1 MNHEY, CDR2 SVGAGI. The CDR3 here is CASSHRDSYYGYTF. DNA for the CDR3: TGTGCCAGCAGTCACCGGGACAGCTACTATGGCTACACCTTC.

This clonotype was seen at least ten times. This chain links TRBV20-1 with TRBJ2-5; no clear D. The CDR3 runs to 13 residues. Trimming stripped 0 bases from V and 9 bases from J, with 14 bases between. Per the germline V gene, CDR1 is DFQATT and CDR2 is SNEGSKA (reference sequence). The CDR3 sequence: CSARDPLLFAQYF. CDR3 DNA sequence: TGCAGTGCTAGAGATCCCCTTCTATTCGCCCAGTACTTC.

The CDR3 DNA reads TGCGCCAGCAGCCCGAGGGGACCGGAGAGGACAGATACGCAGTATTTT. Translating it yields CASSPRGPERTDTQYF. This chain links TRBV5-1 with TRBJ2-3; D might be TRBD1 or TRBD2, each matching 5 bases. Germline V gives CDR1 SGHRS, CDR2 YFSETQ. The CDR3 length is 16 residues. V was shortened by 4 bases and J by 3 bases, with 18 bases between the two germline ends.

V gene TRBV12-3 or TRBV12-4 combines with J gene TRBJ2-1; D is uncertain. The V gene lost 3 bases and the J gene lost 9 bases, with 15 bases spanning the gap. CDR3 length: 14 amino acids. The CDR3 reads CASSFSFPRGEQFF. In DNA form, the CDR3 reads TGTGCCAGCAGTTTTAGCTTCCCGCGAGGTGAGCAGTTCTTC.

This clonotype was detected a few times. The V call is TRBV6-7, the J call TRBJ2-1, with D uncertain. TRBV6-7 is flagged as an ORF with uncertain function. Deletions cut 7 bases from V and 7 bases from J, with 14 bases between. The CDR3 sequence is 13 residues long. This chain's CDR3 is CASNTAAKNEQFF. CDR3 in DNA: TGTGCCAGCAATACTGCGGCGAAAAATGAGCAGTTCTTC.